This T cell receptor (beta chain) was captured in a study of human T cells and chemical hapten exposure. Trimming took 5 bases from V and 2 from J; bases not matched to a gene: 3. The CDR3 extends over 13 amino acids. In germline, CDR1 is MGHDK, CDR2 SYGVNS. Described time point: patch test 2, 6 weeks after DPC sensitization. Stated treatment: therapeutic diphenylcyclopropenone sensitization with weekly scalp DPC. Each CDR3 protein gets one entry after TCRdb re-called the RACE reads with MiXCR. Among tens of thousands of distinct CDR3 sequences listed, approximately 10% were seen once. The sequence came from a woman between 45 and 60 years old with alopecia areata. Some clones in this sample may be carry-over from other donors' samples. This rearrangement joins TRBV25-1 to TRBJ2-7; TRBD2 matches 7 bases. This sample comprised whole blood, obtained in connection with sensitization to the hapten diphenylcyclopropenone (DPC). The CDR3 is CASSWGGTYEQYF. CDR3 sequence (DNA): TGTGCCAGCAGTTGGGGAGGGACCTACGAGCAGTACTTC.